This T cell receptor beta chain was obtained from a study of beta chain features in type 1 diabetes. This clone has more than one count but fewer than ten. Its target is not known. The length of the CDR3 is 15 residues. Between the trimmed V and J ends, which lost 3 bases and 3 bases, there was a span of 13 bases. CDR1 and CDR2 from the germline V gene are KGHSH and LQKENI. Study outcomes and limitations: Researchers report that Type 1 diabetes patients had moderately but significantly shorter TCRB CDR3s across all four CD4+ subsets.

Expressed TCRB transcripts were sequenced after all isolated RNA was converted to cDNA. Generated by immunoSEQ multiplex PCR, the TCRdb table keeps only in-frame clones and is missing some. Of about 180,000 clones listed, around 7.9% are singletons. Specimen: central memory CD4+ T cells from blood. This TCR was recovered from a man younger than 30 with type 1 diabetes. This chain connects TRBV18 to TRBJ2-3, with D possibly being TRBD1 (8 bases). Here the CDR3 DNA reads TGTGCCAGCTCACCCGGACAGGGAGGGACAGATACGCAGTATTTT. Translating gives CASSPGQGGTDTQYF.